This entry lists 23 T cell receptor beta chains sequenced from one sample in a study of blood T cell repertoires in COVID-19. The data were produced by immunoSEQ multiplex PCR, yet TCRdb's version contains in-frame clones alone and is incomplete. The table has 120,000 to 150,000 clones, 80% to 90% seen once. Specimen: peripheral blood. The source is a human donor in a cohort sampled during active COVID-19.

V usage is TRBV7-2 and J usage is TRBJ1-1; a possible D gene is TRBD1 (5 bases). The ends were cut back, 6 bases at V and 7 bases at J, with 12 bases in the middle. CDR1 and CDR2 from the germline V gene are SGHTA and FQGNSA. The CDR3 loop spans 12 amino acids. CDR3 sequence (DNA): TGTGCCAGCAGACTGGGGGGGGGTGAAGCTTTCTTT. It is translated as CASRLGGGEAFF. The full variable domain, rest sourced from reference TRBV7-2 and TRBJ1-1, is GAGVSQSPSNKVTEKGKDVELRCDPISGHTALYWYRQSLGQGLEFLIYFQGNSAPDKSGLPSDRFSAERTGGSVSTLTIQRTQQEDSAVYLCASRLGGGEAFFGQGTRLTVV.

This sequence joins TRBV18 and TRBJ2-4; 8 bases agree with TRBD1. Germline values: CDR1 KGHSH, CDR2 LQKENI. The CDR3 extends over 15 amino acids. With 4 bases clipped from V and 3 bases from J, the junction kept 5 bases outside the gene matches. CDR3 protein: CASSLDRAGKNIQYF. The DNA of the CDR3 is TGTGCCAGCTCACTGGACAGGGCGGGCAAAAACATTCAGTACTTC.

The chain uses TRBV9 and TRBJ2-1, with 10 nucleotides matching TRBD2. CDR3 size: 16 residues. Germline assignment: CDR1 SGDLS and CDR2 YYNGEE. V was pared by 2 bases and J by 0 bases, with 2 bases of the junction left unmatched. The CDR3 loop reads CASSVGLAVSYNEQFF. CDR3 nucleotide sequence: TGTGCCAGCAGCGTCGGACTAGCGGTCTCCTACAATGAGCAGTTCTTC.

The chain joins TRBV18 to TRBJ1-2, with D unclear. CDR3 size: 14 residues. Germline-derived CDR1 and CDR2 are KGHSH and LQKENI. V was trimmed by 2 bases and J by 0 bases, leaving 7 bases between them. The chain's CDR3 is CASSPANPNYGYTF. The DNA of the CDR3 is TGTGCCAGCTCACCAGCGAATCCTAACTATGGCTACACCTTC.

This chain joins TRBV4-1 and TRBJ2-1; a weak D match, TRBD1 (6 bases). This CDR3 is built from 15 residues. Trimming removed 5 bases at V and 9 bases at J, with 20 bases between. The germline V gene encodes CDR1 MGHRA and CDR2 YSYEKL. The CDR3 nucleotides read TGCGCCAGCAGCATAGAATTGACAGGATTAGGTGAGCAGTTCTTC. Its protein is CASSIELTGLGEQFF.

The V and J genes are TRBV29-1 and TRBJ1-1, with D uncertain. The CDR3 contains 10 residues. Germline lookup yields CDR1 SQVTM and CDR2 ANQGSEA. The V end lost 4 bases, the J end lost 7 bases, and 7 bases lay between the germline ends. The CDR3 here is CSVVGIEAFF. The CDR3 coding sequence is TGCAGCGTTGTCGGGATTGAAGCTTTCTTT.

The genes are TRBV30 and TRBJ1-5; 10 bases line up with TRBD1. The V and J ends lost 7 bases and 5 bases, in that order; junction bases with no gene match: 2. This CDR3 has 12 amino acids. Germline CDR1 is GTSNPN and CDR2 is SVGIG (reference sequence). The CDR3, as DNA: TGTGCCTATGGACAGGGGGATCAGCCCCAGCATTTT. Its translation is CAYGQGDQPQHF.

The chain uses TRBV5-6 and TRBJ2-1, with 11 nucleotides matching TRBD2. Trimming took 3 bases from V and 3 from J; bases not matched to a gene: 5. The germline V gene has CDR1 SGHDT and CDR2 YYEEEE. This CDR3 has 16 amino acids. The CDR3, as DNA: TGTGCCAGCAGCTGGGGACTAGCGGAACTCTACAATGAGCAGTTCTTC. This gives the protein CASSWGLAELYNEQFF.

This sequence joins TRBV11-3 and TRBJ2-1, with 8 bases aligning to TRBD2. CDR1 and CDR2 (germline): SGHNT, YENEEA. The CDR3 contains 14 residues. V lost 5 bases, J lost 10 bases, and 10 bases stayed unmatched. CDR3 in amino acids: CASSPPPGGDEQFF. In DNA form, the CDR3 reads TGTGCCAGCAGCCCACCGCCCGGGGGGGACGAGCAGTTCTTC.

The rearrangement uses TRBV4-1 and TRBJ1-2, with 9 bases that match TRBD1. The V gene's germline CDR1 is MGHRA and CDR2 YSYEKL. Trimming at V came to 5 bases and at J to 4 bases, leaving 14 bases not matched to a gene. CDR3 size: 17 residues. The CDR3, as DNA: TGCGCCAGCAGCTCAGATCACCCGGGACAGGGAACCTATGGCTACACCTTC. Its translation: CASSSDHPGQGTYGYTF.

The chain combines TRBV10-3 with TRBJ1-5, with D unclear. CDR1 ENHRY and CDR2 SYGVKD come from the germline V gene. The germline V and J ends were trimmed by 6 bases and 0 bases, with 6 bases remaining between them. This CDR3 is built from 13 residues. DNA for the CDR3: TGTGCCATCAGGTTAAATAGCAATCAGCCCCAGCATTTT. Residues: CAIRLNSNQPQHF.

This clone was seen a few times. CDR3 DNA: TGTGCCAGTAGGGACAGGGGGCGCGGAGAGACCCAGTACTTC. This encodes CASRDRGRGETQYF. The chain has TRBV19 and TRBJ2-5; 11 bases align to TRBD1. Germline V gene lookup returns CDR1 LNHDA and CDR2 SQIVND (reference sequence). This CDR3 region has 14 residues. Trimming took 6 bases from V and 4 from J; bases not matched to a gene: 4.

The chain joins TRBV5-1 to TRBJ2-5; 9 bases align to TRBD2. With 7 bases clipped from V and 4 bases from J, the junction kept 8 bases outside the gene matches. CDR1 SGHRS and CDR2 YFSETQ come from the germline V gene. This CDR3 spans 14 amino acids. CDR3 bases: TGCGCCAGCGTGAGCGGGGGGCCCGGAGAGACCCAGTACTTC. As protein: CASVSGGPGETQYF.

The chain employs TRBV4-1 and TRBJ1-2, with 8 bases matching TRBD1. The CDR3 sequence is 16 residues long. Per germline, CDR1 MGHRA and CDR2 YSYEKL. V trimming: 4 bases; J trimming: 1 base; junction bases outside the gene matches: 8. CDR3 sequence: CASSRIQGQVNYGYTF. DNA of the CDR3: TGCGCCAGCAGCCGGATACAGGGACAGGTTAACTATGGCTACACCTTC.

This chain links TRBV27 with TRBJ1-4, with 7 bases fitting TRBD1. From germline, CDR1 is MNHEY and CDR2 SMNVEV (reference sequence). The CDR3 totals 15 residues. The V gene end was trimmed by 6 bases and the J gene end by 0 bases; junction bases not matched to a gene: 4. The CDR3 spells CASRKTGATNEKLFF. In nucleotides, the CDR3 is TGTGCCAGCAGGAAAACAGGGGCAACTAATGAAAAACTGTTTTTT.

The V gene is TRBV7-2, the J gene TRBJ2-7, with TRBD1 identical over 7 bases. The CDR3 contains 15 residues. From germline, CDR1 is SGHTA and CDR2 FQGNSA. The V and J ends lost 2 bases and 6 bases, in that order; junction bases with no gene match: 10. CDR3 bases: TGTGCCAGCAGCTTAAGGAGACAGGGCCCGGTCGAGCAGTACTTC. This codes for CASSLRRQGPVEQYF.

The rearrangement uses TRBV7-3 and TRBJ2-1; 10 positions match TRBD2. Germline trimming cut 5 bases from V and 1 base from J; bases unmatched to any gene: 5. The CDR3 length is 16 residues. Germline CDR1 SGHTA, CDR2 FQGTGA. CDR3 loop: CASSLSGGSSYNEQFF. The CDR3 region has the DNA TGTGCCAGCAGCCTTAGCGGGGGGTCTTCCTACAATGAGCAGTTCTTC.

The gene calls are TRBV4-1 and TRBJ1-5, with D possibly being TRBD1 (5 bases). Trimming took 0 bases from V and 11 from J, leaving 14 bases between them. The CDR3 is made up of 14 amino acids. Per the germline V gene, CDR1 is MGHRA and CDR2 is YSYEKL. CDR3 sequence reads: CASSQEGGDSSQHF. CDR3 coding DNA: TGCGCCAGCAGCCAAGAGGGTGGAGACAGCTCCCAGCATTTT.

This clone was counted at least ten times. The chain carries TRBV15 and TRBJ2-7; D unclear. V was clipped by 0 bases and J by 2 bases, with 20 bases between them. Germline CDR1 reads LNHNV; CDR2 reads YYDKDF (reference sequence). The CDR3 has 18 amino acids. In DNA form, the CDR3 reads TGTGCCACCAGCAGAGATGAGCGACCCCTCCGGGTAACCTACGAGCAGTACTTC. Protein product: CATSRDERPLRVTYEQYF.

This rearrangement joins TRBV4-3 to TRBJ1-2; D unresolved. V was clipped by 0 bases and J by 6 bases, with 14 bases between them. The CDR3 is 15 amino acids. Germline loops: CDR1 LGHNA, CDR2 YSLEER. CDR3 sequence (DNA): TGCGCCAGCAGCCAAGACCGGAGGCCTAATAATGGCTACACCTTC. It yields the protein CASSQDRRPNNGYTF.

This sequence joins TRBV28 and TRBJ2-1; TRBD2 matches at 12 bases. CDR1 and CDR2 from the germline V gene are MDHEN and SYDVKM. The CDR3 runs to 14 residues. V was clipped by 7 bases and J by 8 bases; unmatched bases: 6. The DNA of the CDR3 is TGTGCCAGCAATGAACTAGCGGGGGGTGATGAGCAGTTCTTC. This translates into CASNELAGGDEQFF.

In DNA form, the CDR3 reads TGTGCCAGCAGCCAAGACCCCGGGGGGGCGGGGACCCAGTACTTC. Its translation is CASSQDPGGAGTQYF. V usage is TRBV3-1 (or the pseudogene TRBV3-2) and J usage is TRBJ2-5; the match to TRBD2 covers 8 bases. The J segment lost 7 bases and the V segment lost 0 bases, leaving 7 bases of the junction unmatched. CDR3 length: 15 amino acids. Germline values: CDR1 LGHDT, CDR2 YNNKEL (reference sequence).

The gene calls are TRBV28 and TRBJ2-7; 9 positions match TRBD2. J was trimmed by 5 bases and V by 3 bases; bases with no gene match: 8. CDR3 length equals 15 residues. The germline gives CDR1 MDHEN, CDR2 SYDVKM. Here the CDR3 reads CASSFLAGAHDEQYF. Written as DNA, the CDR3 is TGTGCCAGCAGTTTCTTAGCGGGGGCCCATGACGAGCAGTACTTC.